The 32 T cell receptor beta chains below come from one sample, sequenced in a study of OX40 agonist ivuxolimab in advanced cancers. Repertoires were generated with immunoSEQ multiplex PCR, while TCRdb's copy carries only in-frame clones and drops some. The data contain fewer than 65,000 clones, roughly nine tenths of them singletons. The sequencing here drew on CD4+ or CD8+ T cells sorted from blood, taken in a trial of the OX40 agonist ivuxolimab. The receptor source for this set is an adult with an advanced solid tumor such as melanoma, head and neck, liver or kidney cancer.

The chain joins TRBV7-6 to TRBJ1-5; D is undetermined. The germline V gene encodes CDR1 SGHVS and CDR2 FNYEAQ. This CDR3 contains 11 residues. The ends were cut back, 8 bases at V and 4 bases at J, with 6 bases in the middle. This chain's CDR3 is CASGQNQPQHF. The DNA for the CDR3 is TGTGCCAGCGGCCAAAATCAGCCCCAGCATTTT.

The rearrangement joins TRBV7-3 to TRBJ2-5, with D perhaps being TRBD1 or TRBD2 (7 bases each). Trimming cost V 5 bases and J 5 bases, with 30 bases left between them. The CDR3 is 19 amino acids. The germline CDR1 and CDR2 sequences are SGHTA and FQGTGA. The CDR3 is CASSQYPLDREGVWETQYF. The CDR3 DNA follows: TGTGCCAGCAGCCAATACCCTTTAGACAGGGAGGGAGTATGGGAGACCCAGTACTTC. The complete variable domain, with remaining parts taken from reference TRBV7-3 and TRBJ2-5, reads GAGVSQTPSNKVTEKGKYVELRCDPISGHTALYWYRQSLGQGPEFLIYFQGTGAADDSGLPNDRFFAVRPEGSVSTLKIQRTERGDSAVYLCASSQYPLDREGVWETQYFGPGTRLLVL.

V usage is TRBV27 and J usage is TRBJ1-1, with unresolved D. The germline V and J ends were trimmed by 2 bases and 0 bases, with 10 bases remaining between them. From germline, CDR1 is MNHEY and CDR2 SMNVEV (reference sequence). The CDR3 has 15 amino acids. The CDR3 DNA follows: TGTGCCAGCAGTTTAGGTCCACAGTTGAACACTGAAGCTTTCTTT. It translates to CASSLGPQLNTEAFF.

This clone came up once. The chain links TRBV5-1 to TRBJ1-6; 7 nucleotides agree with TRBD1. V shed 0 bases, J shed 4 bases, and the junction held 1 base outside the gene matches. The V gene's germline CDR1 is SGHRS and CDR2 YFSETQ. The CDR3 has 15 amino acids. The CDR3 is CASSLEGQYNSPLHF. As DNA, the CDR3 is TGCGCCAGCAGCTTGGAGGGACAGTATAATTCACCCCTCCACTTT.

Concerning this clone itself: The sample carries other DNA sequences with the same CDR3. The V call is TRBV9, the J call TRBJ2-2, with unresolved D. The CDR3 runs 12 residues. Trimming shortened V by 4 bases and J by 2 bases, and 3 bases separated the two germline ends. Germline V CDR1 and CDR2: SGDLS, YYNGEE. CDR3 in DNA: TGTGCCAGCAGCCTCAACACCGGGGAGCTGTTTTTT. As protein: CASSLNTGELFF.

V is TRBV10-1 and J is TRBJ2-7; TRBD1 matches 9 bases. The J segment lost 2 bases and the V segment lost 8 bases, leaving 19 bases of the junction unmatched. The length of the CDR3 is 18 residues. Per germline, CDR1 WNHNN and CDR2 SYGVQD (reference sequence). CDR3 in amino acids: CASPHGFCGTGWAYEQYF. For the CDR3, the DNA is TGCGCCAGCCCACACGGTTTTTGTGGGACAGGGTGGGCCTACGAGCAGTACTTC.

This clone was detected only once. This sequence joins TRBV7-9 and TRBJ2-2; 10 bases match TRBD1. This CDR3 spans 15 amino acids. V trimming: 3 bases; J trimming: 4 bases; junction bases outside the gene matches: 2. CDR1 and CDR2 from the germline V gene are SEHNR and FQNEAQ (reference sequence). DNA of the CDR3: TGTGCCAGCAGCTTCGGGACAGGGGTCACCGGGGAGCTGTTTTTT. Translating it yields CASSFGTGVTGELFF.

CDR3: CAPGGGHSYNEQFF. In DNA form, the CDR3 reads TGTGCCCCGGGGGGGGGTCACTCCTACAATGAGCAGTTCTTC. This chain links TRBV2 with TRBJ2-1; 8 nucleotides align to TRBD2. The CDR3 covers 14 residues. The V gene's germline CDR1 is SNHLY and CDR2 FYNNEI. The ends lost 11 bases at V and 0 bases at J; junction bases unmatched: 6.

The rearrangement links TRBV27 to TRBJ2-5; unclear D gene. The DNA end is more similar to TRBJ2-7, so the J call may be wrong. CDR1 and CDR2 (germline): MNHEY, SMNVEV (reference sequence). The CDR3 consists of 14 residues. CDR3 sequence reads: CASSLLRSSYEQYF. CDR3 DNA: TGTGCCAGCAGTTTACTGAGGAGCTCCTACGAGCAGTACTTC.

This rearrangement joins TRBV7-9 to TRBJ2-1; 10 bases map to TRBD1. Germline assignment: CDR1 SEHNR and CDR2 FQNEAQ (reference sequence). The junction had 5 bases not matched to a gene; V was cut back by 5 bases and J by 4 bases. The CDR3 runs to 15 residues. CDR3 sequence: CASSDRDRGYNEQFF. The CDR3 coding sequence is TGTGCCAGCAGCGACCGGGACAGGGGATACAATGAGCAGTTCTTC.

V is TRBV4-1 and J is TRBJ2-1, with D unresolved. This CDR3 spans 13 amino acids. Germline lookup yields CDR1 MGHRA and CDR2 YSYEKL. V was trimmed by 0 bases and J by 7 bases, leaving 7 bases between them. The CDR3 DNA is TGCGCCAGCAGCCAAGATCTGGGGAATGAGCAGTTCTTC. Residues: CASSQDLGNEQFF.

The V call is TRBV29-1, the J call TRBJ1-2; no clear D gene. V was pared by 4 bases and J by 5 bases, with 11 bases between. This CDR3 spans 12 amino acids. Per the germline V gene, CDR1 is SQVTM and CDR2 is ANQGSEA. The CDR3: CSVAGSPYGYTF. Here the CDR3 DNA reads TGCAGCGTTGCGGGCAGCCCATATGGCTACACCTTC.

The J gene is TRBJ2-1, the V gene TRBV6-1; D gene ambiguous. V was shortened by 2 bases and J by 4 bases, with 15 bases between the two germline ends. The germline gives CDR1 MNHNS, CDR2 SASEGT. The CDR3 covers 16 residues. CDR3: CASSESGERAYNEQFF. CDR3 sequence (DNA): TGTGCCAGCAGTGAATCTGGTGAAAGGGCGTACAATGAGCAGTTCTTC.

The rearrangement links TRBV7-9 to TRBJ2-3; 10 bases line up with TRBD1. J lost 5 bases, V lost 3 bases, and 11 bases had no gene match. This CDR3 spans 17 amino acids. The germline V gene has CDR1 SEHNR and CDR2 FQNEAQ (reference sequence). The CDR3 bases are TGTGCCAGCAGCTTGGCTTATGGACAGGGGGACGGAGATACGCAGTATTTT. It is translated as CASSLAYGQGDGDTQYF. Full variable domain (remainder filled in from reference TRBV7-9 and TRBJ2-3): DTGVSQNPRHKITKRGQNVTFRCDPISEHNRLYWYRQTLGQGPEFLTYFQNEAQLEKSRLLSDRFSAERPKGSFSTLEIQRTEQGDSAMYLCASSLAYGQGDGDTQYFGPGTRLTVL.

This clone was detected only a few times. The chain combines TRBV27 with TRBJ1-5; 8 bases match TRBD1. This CDR3 comprises 14 residues. Per germline, CDR1 MNHEY and CDR2 SMNVEV (reference sequence). The J segment lost 6 bases and the V segment lost 3 bases, leaving 4 bases of the junction unmatched. The CDR3: CASSFRQGSQPQHF. CDR3 DNA: TGTGCCAGCAGTTTTAGACAGGGGAGTCAGCCCCAGCATTTT.

The V call is TRBV2, the J call TRBJ2-1; possibly TRBD1 for D (5 bases). Trimming cost V 7 bases and J 0 bases, with 13 bases left between them. Germline CDR1 reads SNHLY; CDR2 reads FYNNEI. This CDR3 region has 15 residues. CDR3 sequence: CASIGARSSYNEQFF. Written as DNA, the CDR3 is TGTGCCAGCATTGGGGCCCGAAGCTCCTACAATGAGCAGTTCTTC.

CDR3 residues: CASSLTSLPEQYV. In DNA, the CDR3 is TGTGCCAGCAGCTTAACGAGCCTGCCCGAGCAGTACGTC. The rearrangement joins TRBV7-9 to TRBJ2-7; D is undetermined. There are 13 residues in the CDR3. Germline assignment: CDR1 SEHNR and CDR2 FQNEAQ (reference sequence). V lost 2 bases and J 6 bases, leaving 11 bases between the germline ends.

CDR3 residues: CASSPILLSEQFF. For the CDR3, the DNA is TGTGCCAGCAGCCCGATATTACTTTCTGAGCAGTTCTTC. The chain uses TRBV4-2 and TRBJ2-1, with D unresolved. V was shortened by 4 bases and J by 9 bases, with 13 bases between the two germline ends. CDR3 length equals 13 residues. Germline CDR1 is LGHNA and CDR2 is YNFKEQ.

As DNA, the CDR3 is TGTGCCAGCAGCTGGGGGAACGAGCAGTACTTC. Translating it yields CASSWGNEQYF. V usage is TRBV7-9 and J usage is TRBJ2-7; D tentatively reads TRBD1 or TRBD2 (5 bases each). Germline V lookup: CDR1 SEHNR, CDR2 FQNEAQ (reference sequence). The CDR3 extends over 11 amino acids. Trimming cost V 4 bases and J 5 bases, with 6 bases left between them.

The gene calls are TRBV6-5 and TRBJ2-7; 7 nucleotides align to TRBD2. Germline V CDR1 and CDR2: MNHEY, SVGAGI. The trim removed 6 bases at V and 7 bases at J, leaving 9 bases unmatched. CDR3 length equals 13 residues. CDR3 DNA sequence: TGTGCCAGCAGACTGGCGGGAGTGCAGGAGCAGTACTTC. Its translation is CASRLAGVQEQYF.

Only one count was recorded for this clone. The chain is built from TRBV7-9 and TRBJ2-1; D not certain. CDR1 SEHNR and CDR2 FQNEAQ come from the germline V gene (reference sequence). Trimming pared 5 bases from V and 0 bases from J, leaving 5 bases between. The CDR3 has 13 amino acids. The CDR3 is CASSASSYNEQFF. The CDR3 nucleotides read TGTGCCAGCAGCGCGAGCTCCTACAATGAGCAGTTCTTC. Complete variable domain (other parts from reference TRBV7-9 and TRBJ2-1): DTGVSQNPRHKITKRGQNVTFRCDPISEHNRLYWYRQTLGQGPEFLTYFQNEAQLEKSRLLSDRFSAERPKGSFSTLEIQRTEQGDSAMYLCASSASSYNEQFFGPGTRLTVL.

This rearrangement joins TRBV4-3 to TRBJ2-1; D is undetermined. Germline CDR1 and CDR2: LGHNA and YSLEER. The CDR3 is made up of 12 amino acids. The V and J ends lost 0 bases and 13 bases respectively, with 10 bases between them. The CDR3 DNA sequence: TGCGCCAGCAGCCAAGATCAGACCGGACAGTTCTTC. Amino acid sequence: CASSQDQTGQFF.

The V call is TRBV29-1, the J call TRBJ1-2; D gene uncertain. Germline CDR1 and CDR2: SQVTM and ANQGSEA. V was pared by 7 bases and J by 4 bases, with 16 bases between. The CDR3 is made up of 13 amino acids. The chain's CDR3 is CSGQVAGGYGYTF. The CDR3 region has the DNA TGCAGCGGGCAGGTTGCCGGCGGCTATGGCTACACCTTC. The whole variable domain, filled in from reference TRBV29-1 and TRBJ1-2, reads SAVISQKPSRDICQRGTSLTIQCQVDSQVTMMFWYRQQPGQSLTLIATANQGSEATYESGFVIDKFPISRPNLTFSTLTVSNMSPEDSSIYLCSGQVAGGYGYTFGSGTRLTVV.

This clone was observed a single time. The rearrangement uses TRBV13 and TRBJ2-7; D not certain. The length of the CDR3 is 14 residues. V lost 3 bases to trimming and J lost 3 bases, with 12 bases between them. The germline V gene has CDR1 PRHDT and CDR2 FYEKMQ (reference sequence). CDR3 in DNA: TGTGCCAGCAGCTTCCAAACCCGTCACTACGAGCAGTACTTC. Translating gives CASSFQTRHYEQYF.

The V call is TRBV18, the J call TRBJ1-1, with D perhaps matching TRBD1 (5 bases). The V end lost 7 bases, the J end lost 0 bases, and 9 bases lay between the germline ends. CDR3 length: 13 amino acids. Germline loops: CDR1 KGHSH, CDR2 LQKENI. Here the CDR3 reads CASFPGMNTEAFF. The CDR3 bases are TGTGCCAGCTTTCCAGGGATGAACACTGAAGCTTTCTTT.

The rearrangement joins TRBV9 to TRBJ2-2; D remains ambiguous. The V end lost 0 bases, the J end lost 6 bases, and 15 bases lay between the germline ends. The CDR3 extends over 16 amino acids. The V gene's germline CDR1 is SGDLS and CDR2 YYNGEE. The CDR3 is CASSVGGREVAGELFF. DNA for the CDR3: TGTGCCAGCAGCGTAGGTGGACGCGAGGTGGCCGGGGAGCTGTTTTTT.

The chain combines TRBV27 with TRBJ2-7, with D possibly called TRBD1 or TRBD2 (5 bases each). This CDR3 is 19 amino acids long. V lost 4 bases, J lost 3 bases, and 28 bases lay in between. Germline V CDR1 and CDR2: MNHEY, SMNVEV (reference sequence). The CDR3 region has the DNA TGTGCCAGCAGTTCATTACCCGTTGGGGGACCTACACGAATCTACGAGCAGTACTTC. Protein product: CASSSLPVGGPTRIYEQYF.

The rearrangement links TRBV6-5 to TRBJ2-5; the D is unclear. The tail of the sequence fits TRBJ2-7 better, so the J call may be wrong. This CDR3 contains 14 residues. Germline CDR1 and CDR2: MNHEY and SVGAGI. The CDR3 is CASSYSSAAYEQYF. In DNA, the CDR3 is TGTGCCAGCAGTTACTCGTCAGCTGCCTACGAGCAGTACTTC.

J is TRBJ1-2 and V is TRBV4-1; possibly TRBD1 for D (5 bases). This CDR3 is built from 14 residues. From germline, CDR1 is MGHRA and CDR2 YSYEKL. Trimming removed 4 bases at V and 4 bases at J, with 13 bases between. DNA for the CDR3: TGCGCCAGCAGCCGCATCGGGGCCCCCTATGGCTACACCTTC. As protein: CASSRIGAPYGYTF.

This clone has only one observation. The genes are TRBV19 and TRBJ2-2; D not resolved. CDR1 LNHDA and CDR2 SQIVND come from the germline V gene (reference sequence). The CDR3 loop spans 14 amino acids. The V end lost 6 bases, the J end lost 5 bases, and 13 bases lay between the germline ends. This CDR3 reads CASSPARYTGELFF. For the CDR3, the DNA is TGTGCCAGTAGCCCAGCAAGGTATACCGGGGAGCTGTTTTTT.

As DNA, the CDR3 is TGTGCCAGCAGTGAAGCAGGGGGCAGCTCCTACGAGCAGTACTTC. Its protein product is CASSEAGGSSYEQYF. The chain has TRBV6-1 and TRBJ2-7; 7 bases agree with TRBD1. CDR1 and CDR2 from the germline V gene are MNHNS and SASEGT. Trimming cost V 0 bases and J 0 bases; bases outside gene matches: 2. The CDR3 spans 15 residues.

The chain carries TRBV5-5 and TRBJ2-5; TRBD2 matches 7 bases. The J segment lost 5 bases and the V segment lost 2 bases, leaving 12 bases of the junction unmatched. This CDR3 has 16 residues. In germline, CDR1 is SGHKS, CDR2 YYEKEE (reference sequence). CDR3 sequence: CASSFFGGLTGETQYF. In nucleotides, the CDR3 is TGTGCCAGCAGCTTCTTTGGGGGACTAACCGGGGAGACCCAGTACTTC.